Given below is one TCR beta chain in context. V trimming: 7 bases; J trimming: 7 bases; junction bases outside the gene matches: 17. The CDR3 spans 16 residues. Germline CDR1 and CDR2: LNHDA and SQIVND (reference sequence). The source of the sample is a study of cytomegalovirus exposure and HLA in healthy donors. The PCR ran on 60 Vbeta and 13 Jbeta primers. Assay used: immunoSEQ multiplex PCR; TCRdb lists only in-frame clones, some missing. The profile shows approximately 140,000 clones, approximately 78% of them singletons. Sequencing was done on a sample of PBMCs. The chain employs TRBV19 and TRBJ2-7; 9 nucleotides match TRBD1. The sequence was obtained from a human donor in good health. The chain's CDR3 is CASTGTGSHPRKEQYF. CDR3 nucleotide sequence: TGTGCCAGTACCGGGACAGGGTCCCATCCACGGAAGGAGCAGTACTTC.